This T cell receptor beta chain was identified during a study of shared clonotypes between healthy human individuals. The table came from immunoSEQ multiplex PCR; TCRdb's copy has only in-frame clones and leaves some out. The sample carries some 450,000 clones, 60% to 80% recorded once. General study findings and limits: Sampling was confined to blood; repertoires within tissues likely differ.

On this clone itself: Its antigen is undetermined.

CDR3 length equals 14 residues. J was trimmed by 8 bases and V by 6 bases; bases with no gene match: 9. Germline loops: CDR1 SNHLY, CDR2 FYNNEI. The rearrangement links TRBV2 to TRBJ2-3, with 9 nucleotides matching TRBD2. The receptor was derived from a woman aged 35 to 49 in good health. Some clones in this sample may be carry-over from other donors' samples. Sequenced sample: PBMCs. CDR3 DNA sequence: TGTGCCAGCAGAGTCGTGACTAGCGGAGGTACGCAGTATTTT. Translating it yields CASRVVTSGGTQYF.